This T cell receptor beta chain is drawn from a study of blood T cell repertoires in COVID-19. V lost 7 bases, J lost 4 bases, and 17 bases lay in between. CDR1 is MDHEN and CDR2 is SYDVKM in the germline V gene. The CDR3 extends over 15 amino acids. Profiling relied on immunoSEQ multiplex PCR, and the TCRdb table lists in-frame clones only, not all of them. Of about 64,000 clones listed, 65% to 90% were seen once; the top ten hold roughly 3.2%. V usage is TRBV28 and J usage is TRBJ1-5; D possibly corresponds to TRBD1 (6 bases). This receptor was taken from a middle-aged man with active COVID-19. What was sequenced was peripheral blood. CDR3 amino acids: CASTLGGAGNQPQHF. In nucleotides, the CDR3 is TGTGCCAGCACCCTAGGGGGGGCAGGGAATCAGCCCCAGCATTTT.